These T cell receptor beta chains were read from a single sample in a study of human T cells and chemical hapten exposure. Each CDR3 protein is one row after TCRdb ran MiXCR on the RACE reads. Of 35,000 to 50,000 distinct CDR3 sequences listed, 10% to 13% were seen once; the top ten hold around 6.3%. Material: whole blood, obtained in connection with sensitization to the hapten diphenylcyclopropenone (DPC). The receptor set was obtained from a young man with alopecia areata. Some clones in this sample may be carry-over from other donors' samples. CDR3s include the opening cysteine and the closing phenylalanine or tryptophan. A D gene is named only where the DNA matches it firmly. Where a row states a size, it is once, few, many or the class of an expanded clone; other rows omit it.

>TRBV19|TRBJ2-1|TRBD2|many
TGTGCCAGTAGACCGTATAGCGGGATCTCCTACAATGAGCAGTTCTTC
CASRPYSGISYNEQFF
>TRBV5-5|TRBJ2-1|TRBD1|.
TGTGCCAGCAGCCGACAGGGTGTTTCCTACAATGAGCAGTTCTTC
CASSRQGVSYNEQFF
>TRBV28|TRBJ2-1|TRBD2|few
TGTGCCAGCAGGCTAGCGGGGGGTCAGGAGCAGTTCTTC
CASRLAGGQEQFF
>TRBV7-6|TRBJ1-6|TRBD1|few
TGTGCCAGCAGGGAGGGGGGACAGGGCGTTTTCCCCCTCCACTTT
CASREGGQGVFPLHF
>TRBV10-1|TRBJ2-7|.|many
TGCGCCAGCAGGGCACCTCAGGACTACGAGCAGTACTTC
CASRAPQDYEQYF
>TRBV5-8|TRBJ2-1|.|few
TGTGCCAGCAGCTTGGTGGGCAGTATCGATGAGCAGTTCTTC
CASSLVGSIDEQFF
>TRBV30|TRBJ2-1|.|many
TGTGCCTGGAGTCCATGGGTTGAGCAGTTCTTC
CAWSPWVEQFF
>TRBV9|TRBJ2-6|.|many
TGTGCCAGCACGCGAATGGACAGTTTCCTCTCTGGGGCCAACGTCCTGACTTTC
CASTRMDSFLSGANVLTF
>TRBV11-3|TRBJ2-7|TRBD1|many
TGTGCCAGCAGCCACATGTCGACAGGGGCCGGGACCTACGAGCAGTACTTC
CASSHMSTGAGTYEQYF
>TRBV4-1|TRBJ2-3|TRBD2|many
TGCGCCAGCAGCCAAGATCAGGAAGCCGGGGGGTCAGATACGCAGTATTTT
CASSQDQEAGGSDTQYF
>TRBV6-2/TRBV6-3|TRBJ2-1|TRBD2|many
TGTGCCAGCAGGTTACTAGCGGGAAACAATGAGCAGTTCTTC
CASRLLAGNNEQFF
>TRBV20-1|TRBJ1-5|.|many
TGCAGTGCTAAGGGGCGGAATCAGCCCCAGCATTTT
CSAKGRNQPQHF
>TRBV28|TRBJ2-1|TRBD2|.
TGTGCCAGCAGTGTAAGCGGGAGACAGTACAATGAGCAGTTCTTC
CASSVSGRQYNEQFF
>TRBV5-8|TRBJ2-7|.|many
TGTGCCAGCAGCTTGGGGCCGCAAGGCTTCTACGAGCAGTACTTC
CASSLGPQGFYEQYF
>TRBV12-3/TRBV12-4|TRBJ2-1|.|.
TGTGCCAGCAGTTTAGGGCCAATCTCCTACAATGAGCAGTTCTTC
CASSLGPISYNEQFF
>TRBV4-3|TRBJ1-5|.|many
TGCGCCAGCAGCCAGGGGGACACCAATCAGCCCCAGCATTTT
CASSQGDTNQPQHF
>TRBV28|TRBJ2-1|TRBD2|few
TGTGCCAGCAGTTCCGTTGGCGGGAGGGCCTACAATGAGCAGTTCTTC
CASSSVGGRAYNEQFF
>TRBV14|TRBJ2-3|.|many
TGTGCCAGCAGCCAAGATCACGGGATCAGCACAGATACGCAGTATTTT
CASSQDHGISTDTQYF
>TRBV29-1|TRBJ1-2|TRBD1|few
TGCAGCTACGGACAGGGGAATGGCTACACCTTC
CSYGQGNGYTF
>TRBV7-8|TRBJ2-3|.|many
TGTGCCAGCAGCGGGCAGGATACGCAGTATTTT
CASSGQDTQYF
>TRBV7-3|TRBJ2-6|.|many
TGTGCCAGCAGCTTAACGGGCCCCCGAGACAGGCATTTTTCTGGGGCCAACGTCCTGACTTTC
CASSLTGPRDRHFSGANVLTF
>TRBV3-1|TRBJ2-2|.|.
TGTGCCAGCAGCCAAGATTTGCAGGGGGGCTCCACCGGGGAGCTGTTTTTT
CASSQDLQGGSTGELFF
>TRBV11-2|TRBJ2-1|.|many
TGTGCCAGCAGCTTAAGAACTCATAATGAGCAGTTCTTC
CASSLRTHNEQFF
>TRBV3-1|TRBJ2-5|.|few
TGTGCCAGCAGCCAAGATGAAGGGTATGAGACCCAGTACTTC
CASSQDEGYETQYF
>TRBV9|TRBJ1-1|.|.
TGTGCCAGCAGCGTAGAGGCGAGGACGAACACTGAAGCTTTCTTT
CASSVEARTNTEAFF
>TRBV3-1|TRBJ1-6|.|.
TGTGCCAGCAGCCAAGGTTTCGGGGATTCACCCCTCCACTTT
CASSQGFGDSPLHF
>TRBV11-2|TRBJ2-4|.|many
TGTGCCAGCAGCTTATGGGGGCGTCGGGCCAAAAACATTCAGTACTTC
CASSLWGRRAKNIQYF
>TRBV7-9|TRBJ2-5|.|many
TGTGCCAGCAGCTTAGTAGTGGAACAAGAGACCCAGTACTTC
CASSLVVEQETQYF
>TRBV27|TRBJ1-2|TRBD1|.
TGTGCCAGCAGGGATACAGGGGGGAACTATGGCTACACCTTC
CASRDTGGNYGYTF
>TRBV9|TRBJ2-1|TRBD2|.
TGTGCCAGCAGCGCAGGGACTAGCGGGAAGTATAATGAGCAGTTCTTC
CASSAGTSGKYNEQFF
>TRBV20-1|TRBJ1-5|.|few
TGCAGTGCTAGGACACTTTATAGCAATCAGCCCCAGCATTTT
CSARTLYSNQPQHF